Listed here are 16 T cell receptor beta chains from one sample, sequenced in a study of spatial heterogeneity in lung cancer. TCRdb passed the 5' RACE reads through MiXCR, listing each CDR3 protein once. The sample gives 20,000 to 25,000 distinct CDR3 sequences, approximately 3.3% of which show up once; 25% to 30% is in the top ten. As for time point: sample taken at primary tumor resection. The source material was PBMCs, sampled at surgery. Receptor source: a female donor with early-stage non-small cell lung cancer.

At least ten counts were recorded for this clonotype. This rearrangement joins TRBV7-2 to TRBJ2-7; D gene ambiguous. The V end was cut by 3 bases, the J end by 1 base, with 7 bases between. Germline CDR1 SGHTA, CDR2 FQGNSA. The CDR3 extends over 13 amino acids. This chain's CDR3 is CASSLAISYEQYF. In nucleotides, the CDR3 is TGTGCCAGCAGCTTGGCCATATCCTACGAGCAGTACTTC.

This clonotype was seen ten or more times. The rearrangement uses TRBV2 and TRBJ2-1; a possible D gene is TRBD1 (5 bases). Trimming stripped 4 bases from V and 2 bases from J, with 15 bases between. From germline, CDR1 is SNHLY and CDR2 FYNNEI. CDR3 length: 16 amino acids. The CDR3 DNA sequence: TGTGCCAGCAGTGGGGTTACAGGCCTCCCCTACAATGAGCAGTTCTTC. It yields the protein CASSGVTGLPYNEQFF.

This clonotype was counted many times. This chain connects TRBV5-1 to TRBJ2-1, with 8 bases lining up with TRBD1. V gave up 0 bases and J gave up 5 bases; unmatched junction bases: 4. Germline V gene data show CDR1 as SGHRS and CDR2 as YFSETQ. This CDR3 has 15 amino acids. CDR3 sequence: CASSLGQGLNNEQFF. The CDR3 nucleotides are TGCGCCAGCAGCTTGGGACAGGGGCTAAACAATGAGCAGTTCTTC.

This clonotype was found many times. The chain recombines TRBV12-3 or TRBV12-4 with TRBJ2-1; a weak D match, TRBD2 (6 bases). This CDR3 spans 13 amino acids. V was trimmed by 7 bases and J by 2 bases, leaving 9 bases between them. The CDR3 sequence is CASKRTTYNEQFF. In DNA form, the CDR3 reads TGTGCCAGCAAAAGGACTACCTACAATGAGCAGTTCTTC.

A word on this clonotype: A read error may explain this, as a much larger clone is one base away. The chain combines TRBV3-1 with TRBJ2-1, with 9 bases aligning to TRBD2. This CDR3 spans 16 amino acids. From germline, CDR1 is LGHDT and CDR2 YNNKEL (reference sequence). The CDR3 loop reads CASRQRSGRSYIEQFF. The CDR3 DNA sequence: TGTGCCAGCAGACAAAGAAGCGGGAGGTCCTACATTGAGCAGTTCTTC.

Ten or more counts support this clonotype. As DNA, the CDR3 is TGTGCCAGCAGTGTGGAGCGGGAGGGGACAGATACGCAGTATTTT. Its translation: CASSVEREGTDTQYF. This chain links TRBV25-1 with TRBJ2-3, with 10 bases that match TRBD2. With V trimmed by 4 bases and J by 3 bases, 4 bases remained unmatched. In germline, CDR1 is MGHDK, CDR2 SYGVNS. This CDR3 comprises 15 residues.

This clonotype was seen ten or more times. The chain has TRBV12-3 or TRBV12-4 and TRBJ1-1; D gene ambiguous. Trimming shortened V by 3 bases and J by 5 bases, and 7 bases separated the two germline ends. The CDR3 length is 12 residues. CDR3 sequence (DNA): TGTGCCAGCAGTTTTAGTAGGACTGAAGCTTTCTTT. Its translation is CASSFSRTEAFF.

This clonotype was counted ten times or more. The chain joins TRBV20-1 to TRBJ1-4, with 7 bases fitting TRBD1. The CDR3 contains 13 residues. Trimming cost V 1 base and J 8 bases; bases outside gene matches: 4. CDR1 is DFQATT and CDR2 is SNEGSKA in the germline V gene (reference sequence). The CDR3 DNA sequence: TGCAGTGCTAGAGGCTTACAGGGGGAAAAACTGTTTTTT. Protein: CSARGLQGEKLFF.

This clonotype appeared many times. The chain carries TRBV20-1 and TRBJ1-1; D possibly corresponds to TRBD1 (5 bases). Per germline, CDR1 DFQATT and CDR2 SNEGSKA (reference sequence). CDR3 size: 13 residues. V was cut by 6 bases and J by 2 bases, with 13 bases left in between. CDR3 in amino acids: CSAAQQANTEAFF. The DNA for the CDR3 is TGCAGTGCAGCCCAACAGGCAAACACTGAAGCTTTCTTT.

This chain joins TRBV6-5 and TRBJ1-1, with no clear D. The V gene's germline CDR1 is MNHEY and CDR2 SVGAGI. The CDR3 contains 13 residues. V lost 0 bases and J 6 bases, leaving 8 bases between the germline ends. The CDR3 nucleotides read TGTGCCAGCAGTTACTCGTCCTTTTCTGAAGCTTTCTTT. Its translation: CASSYSSFSEAFF.

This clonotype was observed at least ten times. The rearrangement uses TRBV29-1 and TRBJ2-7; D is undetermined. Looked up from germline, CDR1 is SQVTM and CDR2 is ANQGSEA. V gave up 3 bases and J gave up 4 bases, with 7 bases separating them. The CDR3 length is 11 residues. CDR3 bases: TGCAGCGTTGACACCGAATACGAGCAGTACTTC. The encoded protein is CSVDTEYEQYF.

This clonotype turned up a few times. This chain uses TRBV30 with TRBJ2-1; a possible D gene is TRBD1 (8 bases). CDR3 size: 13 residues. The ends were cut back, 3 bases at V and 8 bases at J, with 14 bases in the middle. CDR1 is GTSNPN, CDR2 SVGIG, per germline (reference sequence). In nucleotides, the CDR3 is TGTGCCTGGAGCAGACAGGGGAGGGATGAGCAGTTCTTC. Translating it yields CAWSRQGRDEQFF.

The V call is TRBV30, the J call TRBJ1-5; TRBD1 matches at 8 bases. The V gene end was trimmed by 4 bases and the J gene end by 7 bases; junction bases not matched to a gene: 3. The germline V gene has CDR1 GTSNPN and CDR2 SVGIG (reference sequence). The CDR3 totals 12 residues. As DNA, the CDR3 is TGTGCCTGGAAACAGGGGGTGCAGCCCCAGCATTTT. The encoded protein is CAWKQGVQPQHF.

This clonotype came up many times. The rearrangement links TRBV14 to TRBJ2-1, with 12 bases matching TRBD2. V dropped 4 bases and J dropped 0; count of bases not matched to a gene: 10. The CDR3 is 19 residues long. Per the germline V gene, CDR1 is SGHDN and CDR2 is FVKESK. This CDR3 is CASSRRLAGGRSSYNEQFF. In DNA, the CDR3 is TGTGCCAGCAGCCGACGCCTAGCGGGAGGGCGTAGCTCCTACAATGAGCAGTTCTTC.

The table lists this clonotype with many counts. For the CDR3, the DNA is TGTGCCAGCAGCGTTGGGGCTAGCGACTTCGGCGGAGAGACCCAGTACTTC. Translation gives CASSVGASDFGGETQYF. The chain joins TRBV3-1 to TRBJ2-5, with D possibly matching TRBD2 (6 bases). CDR1 is LGHDT and CDR2 is YNNKEL in the germline V gene (reference sequence). This CDR3 spans 17 amino acids. Trimming left V 5 bases short and J 4 bases short, with 23 bases between.

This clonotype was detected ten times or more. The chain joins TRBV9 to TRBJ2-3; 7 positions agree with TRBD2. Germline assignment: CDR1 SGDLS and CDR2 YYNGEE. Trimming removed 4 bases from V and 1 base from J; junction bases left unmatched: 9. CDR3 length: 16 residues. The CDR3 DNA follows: TGTGCCAGCAGCCCTCGGGCGGGAGCGGGCACAGATACGCAGTATTTT. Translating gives CASSPRAGAGTDTQYF. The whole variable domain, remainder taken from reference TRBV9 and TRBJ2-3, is DSGVTQTPKHLITATGQRVTLRCSPRSGDLSVYWYQQSLDQGLQFLIQYYNGEERAKGNILERFSAQQFPDLHSELNLSSLELGDSALYFCASSPRAGAGTDTQYFGPGTRLTVL.